This note documents a single T cell receptor (beta chain) sequence. It was by 5' RACE with UMI labels that the TRB cDNA libraries were prepared. TCRdb reprocessed the 5' RACE reads and stores each CDR3 protein as one record, lacking DNA. The sample has some 28,000 distinct CDR3 sequences. These data belong to a study of CXCR3-negative and CXCR3-positive naive CD8 T cells. Looked up from germline, CDR1 is SEHNR and CDR2 is FQNEAQ (reference sequence). The CDR3 has 13 amino acids. V is TRBV7-9 and J is TRBJ2-2; TCRdb's D gene call, TRBD1, goes unchecked for lack of DNA. The sample taken for sequencing was memory CD8+ T cells from blood. The source of this sequence is a human donor in good health. Some clones in this sample may be carry-over from other donors' samples. The CDR3 spells CANQGASTGELFF.